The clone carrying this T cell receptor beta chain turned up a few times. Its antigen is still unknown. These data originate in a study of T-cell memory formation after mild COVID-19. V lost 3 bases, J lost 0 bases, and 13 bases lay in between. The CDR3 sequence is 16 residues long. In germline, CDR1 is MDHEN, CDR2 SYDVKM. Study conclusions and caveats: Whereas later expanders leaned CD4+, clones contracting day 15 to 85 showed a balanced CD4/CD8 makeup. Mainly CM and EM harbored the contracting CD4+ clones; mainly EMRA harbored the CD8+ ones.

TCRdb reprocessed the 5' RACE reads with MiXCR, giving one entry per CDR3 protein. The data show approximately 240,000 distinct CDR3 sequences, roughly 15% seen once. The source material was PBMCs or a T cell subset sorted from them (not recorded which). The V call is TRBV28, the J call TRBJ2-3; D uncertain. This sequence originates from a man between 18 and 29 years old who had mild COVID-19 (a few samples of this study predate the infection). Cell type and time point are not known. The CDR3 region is CASSFPLAASTDTQYF. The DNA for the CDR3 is TGTGCCAGCAGTTTCCCATTGGCGGCTAGCACAGATACGCAGTATTTT.